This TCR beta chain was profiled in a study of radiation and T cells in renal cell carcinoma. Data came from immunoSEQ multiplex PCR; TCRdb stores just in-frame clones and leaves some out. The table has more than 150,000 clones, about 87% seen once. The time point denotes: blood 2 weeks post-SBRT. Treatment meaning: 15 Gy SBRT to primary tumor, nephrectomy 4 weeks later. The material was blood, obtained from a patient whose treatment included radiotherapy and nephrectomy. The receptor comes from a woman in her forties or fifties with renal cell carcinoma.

Here the CDR3 DNA reads TGTGCCAGCAGTTTGGAGACCGGACGAGGAGAAGCTTTCTTT. Amino acids: CASSLETGRGEAFF. The genes are TRBV6-5 and TRBJ1-1, with D unclear. The V end was cut by 4 bases, the J end by 8 bases, with 17 bases between. CDR3 size: 14 residues. Germline CDR1 is MNHEY and CDR2 is SVGAGI.